The following is a T cell receptor beta chain sequence with its context. What antigen it recognizes has not been identified. Base qualities are not recorded, but no much larger clone differs from it by a single base. The data belong to a study of CD8+ T cells in alopecia areata (dated by TCRdb to the late 2010s). With respect to the entire study: The treated patients took part in an open-label pilot trial in which moderate-to-severe alopecia areata was treated with oral tofacitinib at 5 to 10 mg twice daily. Tofacitinib was administered for 6 to 18 months, and 6 months of follow-up off drug were then conducted to assess delayed response and recurrence. The SALT score, which quantifies the percentage of affected scalp surface area, was used to measure disease severity in treated patients. To study T cell clonal expansion in alopecia areata, the researchers applied high-throughput TCRbeta sequencing to both the C3H/HeJ mouse model and human patients. In humans, TCRbeta sequencing was performed on scalp tissue and on sorted CD4+ and CD8+ peripheral blood T cells from healthy controls and from patients with patchy or totalis/universalis alopecia areata. Biopsies were taken from tofacitinib-treated patients at baseline and again at 4 and 24 weeks into treatment, and several of those patients also had a later scalp biopsy. Clonality in the scalp was compared among normal scalp (n=4), patchy alopecia areata scalp (n=8), and alopecia totalis/universalis scalp (n=8). RNA was obtained with the PAXgene miRNA kit for fixed scalp, the miRNeasy kit for PBMCs, and the RNeasy kit for mouse skin. TCRbeta CDR3 regions were amplified by immunoSEQ multiplex PCR with 35 Vbeta forward and 13 Jbeta reverse primers.

Library generation was performed with the immunoSEQ multiplex PCR assay. RNA was extracted from all samples and reverse transcribed into cDNA as template for TCR sequencing. SuperScript III was used to make first-strand cDNA, primed with a 2:1 mix of oligo-dT and random hexamers. A synthetic immune receptor repertoire was used to assess amplification bias, and residual bias was removed computationally. From the authors' description of their analysis: Raw reads were preprocessed to remove errors, and CDR3 was defined by IMGT conventions from the conserved cysteine to phenylalanine. To get clonality, Shannon entropy was normalized by log2 of the number of productive unique TCRs and the result was subtracted from 1. CD4 or CD8 identity of scalp clones was inferred by cross-referencing scalp TCRbeta sequences with sorted blood CD4 and CD8 repertoires. TCRdb took over this immuneACCESS table, retaining in-frame rearrangements with V and J assigned. Such tables are incomplete; in checked studies, under half of the missing clones stem from an unresolved V gene, and the remainder is unexplained. Clone size and V and J calls were adopted from that table, with D and trimming inferred from the DNA. The sample table lists some 100,000 clones, around 47% of them with a count of one. Together, the top ten hold 18% of the sample.

What the time point label conveys for this sample: roughly 24 weeks on oral tofacitinib. The sample's treatment or condition label, decoded: oral pan-JAK inhibitor, 5-10 mg twice daily. Peripheral blood and lesional scalp punch biopsies were obtained from patients with alopecia areata. PBMCs were isolated by density centrifugation and stained for CD3, CD4 and CD8, after which CD4+ and CD8+ T cells were sorted on a FACSAria. Overall study outcomes, separate from this receptor: Unlike mouse skin, which is dominated by gammadelta T cells, normal human skin has resident alphabeta T cells that are also sequenced, and this complicates analysis of the scalp TCR repertoire. During tofacitinib treatment, many expanded lesional clones stuck around in both scalp and blood, and this persistence may partly explain why relapse happens after treatment is stopped. Lesional scalp, especially in alopecia totalis/universalis, showed higher clonality and more expanded CD8+ clones than normal scalp, suggesting antigenic drive. With tofacitinib, both scalp clonality and the number of expanded CD8+ clones among the top 100 scalp clones went down significantly. Because the treated cohort was small and had just a single nonresponder, larger studies are needed to establish links between baseline CD8+ expansion and response. Shared TCR sequences between patients were less evident than in mice, which may be partly attributable to HLA diversity in the patient population.

Material: CD8+ T cells sorted from blood, obtained at week 24, from a patient treated with tofacitinib. This clonotype was obtained from a human donor with alopecia areata.

The CDR3 corresponds to CASSWGNEQFF. The nucleotides read TGTGCCAGCAGCTGGGGCAATGAGCAGTTCTTC. The rearranged chain carries TRBV7-9 and TRBJ2-1; the D gene is not confidently resolved. The cysteine opens and the phenylalanine closes a CDR3 of 11 amino acids. The read is trimmed to its CDR3 DNA, 33 bases read in frame from base 1. CDR1 and CDR2 are read off the germline V gene (reference sequence) as SEHNR and FQNEAQ. V is reduced by 4 bases and J by 6 bases, leaving a spacing of 4 bases between them. Beyond the CDR3, the reference TRBV7-9 and TRBJ2-1 genes provide the residues; the full variable domain reads: DTGVSQNPRHKITKRGQNVTFRCDPISEHNRLYWYRQTLGQGPEFLTYFQNEAQLEKSRLLSDRFSAERPKGSFSTLEIQRTEQGDSAMYLCASSWGNEQFFGPGTRLTVL.